The entry below gives a single T cell receptor (beta chain) sequence along with its context. This entry belongs to a study of blood T cell repertoires in COVID-19. Study context: Acute and convalescent COVID-19 specimens originated in the United States, Italy and Spain. Sample material is recorded as cDNA or gDNA derived from T cells, B-cell-depleted T cells, or PBMCs.

V was clipped by 2 bases and J by 6 bases; unmatched bases: 2. The CDR3 covers 12 residues. The germline gives CDR1 GTSNPN, CDR2 SVGIG (reference sequence). In the source study's methods: Counts of nucleated cells, estimated from reference gene primer amplification, were obtained. Data came from immunoSEQ multiplex PCR; TCRdb stores just in-frame clones and leaves some out. That table supplies the V and J calls and clone size; D and trimming were determined from the DNA. The table has some 200,000 clones, under 90% seen once. The sample comprised peripheral blood. The chain joins TRBV30 to TRBJ1-2; 8 nucleotides agree with TRBD1. The TCR was taken from a woman of 80 years or more with active or convalescent COVID-19. In DNA, the CDR3 is TGTGCCTGGAGTAGGACAGGGCATGGCTACACCTTC. Translated, it gives CAWSRTGHGYTF.